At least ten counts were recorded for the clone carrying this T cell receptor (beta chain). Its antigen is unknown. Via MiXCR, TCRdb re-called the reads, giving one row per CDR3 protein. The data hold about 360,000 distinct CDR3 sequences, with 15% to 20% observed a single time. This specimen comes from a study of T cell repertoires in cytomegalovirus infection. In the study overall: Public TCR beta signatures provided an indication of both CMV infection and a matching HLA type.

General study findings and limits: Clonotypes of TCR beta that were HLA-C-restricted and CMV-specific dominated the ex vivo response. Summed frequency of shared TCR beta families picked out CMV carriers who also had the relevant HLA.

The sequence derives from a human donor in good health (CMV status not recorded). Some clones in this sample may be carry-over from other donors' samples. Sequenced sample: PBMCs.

CDR3 nucleotides: TGTGCCAGCAGTTTGGGTGTACTAGTTTCCACAGATACGCAGTATTTT. The encoded protein is CASSLGVLVSTDTQYF. The J gene is TRBJ2-3, the V gene TRBV12-3 or TRBV12-4; D might be TRBD2 (5 bases). Trimming took 3 bases from V and 2 from J, leaving 15 bases between them. The CDR3 has 16 residues.